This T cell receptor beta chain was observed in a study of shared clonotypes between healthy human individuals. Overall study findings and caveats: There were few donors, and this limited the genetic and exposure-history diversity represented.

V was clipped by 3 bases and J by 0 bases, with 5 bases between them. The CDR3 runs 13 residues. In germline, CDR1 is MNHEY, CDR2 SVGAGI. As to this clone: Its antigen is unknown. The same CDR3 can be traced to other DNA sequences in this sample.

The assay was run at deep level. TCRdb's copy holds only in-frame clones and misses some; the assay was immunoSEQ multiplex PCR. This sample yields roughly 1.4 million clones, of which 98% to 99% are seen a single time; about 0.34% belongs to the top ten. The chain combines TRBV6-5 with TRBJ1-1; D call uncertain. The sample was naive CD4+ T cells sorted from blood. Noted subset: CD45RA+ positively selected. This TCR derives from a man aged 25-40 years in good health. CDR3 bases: TGTGCCAGCAGTTATAACATGAACACTGAAGCTTTCTTT. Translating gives CASSYNMNTEAFF.